These T cell receptor beta chains were read from a single sample in a study of shared clonotypes between healthy human individuals. The repertoire was sequenced with immunoSEQ multiplex PCR; TCRdb's copy has only in-frame clones and lacks some. The sample records some 2,400,000 clones, under 97% being singletons. Sequencing input: naive CD4+ T cells sorted from blood. The receptors derive from a man in his late teens or twenties in good health. CDR3s include the opening cysteine and the closing phenylalanine or tryptophan. The D gene is left open where the match is weak. The size entry is marked missing in some rows and otherwise reads once, few, many or a size class.

D gene	clone size	J gene	V gene	CDR3 protein	CDR3 DNA
TRBD1	.	TRBJ2-5	TRBV5-4	CASRATGGTGETQYF	TGTGCCAGCCGCGCGACAGGGGGGACGGGAGAGACCCAGTACTTC
TRBD2	.	TRBJ2-3	TRBV6-1	CASGLDRADTQYF	TGTGCCAGCGGACTAGATAGGGCAGATACGCAGTATTTT
.	.	TRBJ2-2	TRBV6-1	CASRDPNTGELFF	TGTGCCAGCAGGGACCCGAACACCGGGGAGCTGTTTTTT
.	.	TRBJ1-6	TRBV14	CASSSNPGGNSPLHF	TGTGCCAGCAGCTCAAACCCGGGGGGGAATTCACCCCTCCACTTT
TRBD1	.	TRBJ2-7	TRBV6-5	CASRGTGGYEQYF	TGTGCCAGCAGAGGCACAGGGGGCTACGAGCAGTACTTC
.	.	TRBJ2-2	TRBV2	CASSERTHTGELFF	TGTGCCAGCAGTGAAAGGACCCACACCGGGGAGCTGTTTTTT
TRBD1	once	TRBJ2-5	TRBV30	CAWTPGQGVRGTQYF	TGTGCCTGGACTCCGGGACAGGGGGTTAGAGGGACCCAGTACTTC
TRBD2	once	TRBJ2-7	TRBV10-3	CAISGKNLGGGYEQYF	TGTGCCATCAGTGGGAAAAATCTGGGCGGGGGATACGAGCAGTACTTC
.	.	TRBJ2-2	TRBV6-1	CASSEPEGGGLAGELFF	TGTGCCAGCAGTGAACCCGAAGGCGGGGGCCTCGCCGGGGAGCTGTTTTTT
.	.	TRBJ2-7	TRBV6-1	CASSEVAGAYEQYF	TGTGCCAGCAGTGAAGTGGCAGGGGCCTACGAGCAGTACTTC
TRBD2	few	TRBJ2-3	TRBV10-3	CAISELAGTDTQYF	TGTGCCATCAGTGAACTAGCGGGCACAGATACGCAGTATTTT
.	.	TRBJ2-7	TRBV18	CASSPPRQDGEQYF	TGTGCCAGCTCACCACCGCGGCAGGATGGGGAGCAGTACTTC
TRBD1	once	TRBJ2-5	TRBV27	CASRQGGVETQYF	TGTGCCAGCCGACAGGGGGGAGTAGAGACCCAGTACTTC
.	.	TRBJ2-3	TRBV5-1	CASSQSGGAGDTQYF	TGCGCCAGCAGCCAATCAGGCGGGGCCGGAGATACGCAGTATTTT
.	.	TRBJ2-6	TRBV6-5	CASSTDSSGANVLTF	TGTGCCAGCAGTACTGACAGCTCTGGGGCCAACGTCCTGACTTTC
.	.	TRBJ1-4	TRBV2	CASSDGTPGEKLFF	TGTGCCAGCAGTGACGGGACCCCCGGGGAAAAACTGTTTTTT
.	.	TRBJ2-7	TRBV6-1	CASTDTGGSYEQYF	TGTGCCAGCACCGACACCGGGGGCAGCTACGAGCAGTACTTC
.	.	TRBJ1-2	TRBV27	CASGGGVNYGYTF	TGTGCCAGCGGAGGAGGGGTTAACTATGGCTACACCTTC
TRBD1	.	TRBJ1-4	TRBV18	CASSRGTGNDEKLFF	TGTGCCAGCTCACGAGGGACAGGGAACGATGAAAAACTGTTTTTT
.	.	TRBJ2-5	TRBV7-7	CASSFFPGEETQYF	TGTGCTAGCAGCTTTTTCCCCGGGGAGGAGACCCAGTACTTC
TRBD2	.	TRBJ2-2	TRBV9	CASSAGLAGGGYTGELFF	TGTGCCAGCAGCGCCGGACTAGCGGGAGGCGGGTACACCGGGGAGCTGTTTTTT
.	.	TRBJ2-7	TRBV5-5	CASSPAPGPAYEQYF	TGTGCCAGCAGCCCGGCACCAGGGCCTGCCTACGAGCAGTACTTC
TRBD1	.	TRBJ1-4	TRBV7-2	CASSPQTGGGGNEKLFF	TGTGCCAGCAGCCCCCAGACAGGGGGAGGCGGCAATGAAAAACTGTTTTTT
TRBD2	.	TRBJ2-1	TRBV30	CAWSSSGGGFNEQFF	TGTGCCTGGAGTTCCAGCGGGGGTGGTTTCAATGAGCAGTTCTTC
TRBD2	.	TRBJ2-3	TRBV7-2	CASSSRPGTSPDTQYF	TGTGCCAGCAGCTCCCGTCCCGGGACTAGTCCAGATACGCAGTATTTT
TRBD1	.	TRBJ1-6	TRBV30	CAWKGTVASPLHF	TGTGCCTGGAAGGGGACAGTTGCTTCACCCCTCCACTTT